This TCR beta chain was identified in a study of blood T cell repertoires in COVID-19. Overall study context: Donors in the United States, Italy and Spain gave samples during acute or convalescent COVID-19. T cells, B-cell-depleted T cells, or PBMCs provided the cDNA or gDNA that served as material.

Unmatched junction bases numbered 13, after V lost 7 bases and J lost 6 bases. CDR3 length: 15 amino acids. Germline CDR1 and CDR2: SQVTM and ANQGSEA. Per the authors' pipeline: Estimated nucleated cell counts came from reference gene primer amplification. Method: immunoSEQ multiplex PCR; TCRdb's copy keeps in-frame clones and lacks some. V and J calls and clone size are copied from that table; D and trimming were computed from the DNA. The repertoire holds 40,000 to 45,000 clones, with about 92% as singletons. The sequence was obtained from a man aged 45-60 years with COVID-19, enrolled during active disease. The V call is TRBV29-1, the J call TRBJ2-2; 8 bases map to TRBD2. Input material: peripheral blood. For the CDR3, the DNA is TGCAGCGCGGAGTTAGCGGGGAGAGGGGCCGGGGAGCTGTTTTTT. This codes for CSAELAGRGAGELFF.